The present entry profiles one T cell receptor (beta chain) with its context. This clonotype came up many times. No cognate antigen has been identified for it. The input lacks base qualities; no much larger clone sits a single base away. This record belongs to a study of T cells in Graves' hyperthyroidism and ophthalmopathy (dated by TCRdb to about 2019). Turning to the overall study: Peripheral blood was sampled at the time of initial diagnosis, prior to any treatment. A discovery cohort of fewer than 110 patients, about 40 with Graves' ophthalmopathy and 57 with stable Graves' hyperthyroidism, was used to find distinguishing TCR V-J signatures. Prospective prediction of ophthalmopathy was tested in an independent validation cohort consisting of some 20 hyperthyroidism patients and 15 to 17 patients who later progressed to ophthalmopathy. The 80 to 100 discovery patients were randomly divided into training and test sets at a 7:3 ratio. The study also compared thyroid tissue and blood T-cell repertoires from a handful of Graves' hyperthyroidism patients. Once sampling was done, hyperthyroidism patients were given methimazole at a starting dose of 30 mg daily, whereas ophthalmopathy patients were given high-dose intravenous methylprednisolone. The paper describes TCR Vbeta CDR3 sequencing of 140 or so peripheral blood samples, made up of around 41 ophthalmopathy patients, some 80 hyperthyroidism patients and 17 progressor patients.

The TCR beta CDR3 regions were amplified from RNA transcripts. The first round of RT-PCR for the TCR CDR3 was performed with the HTBI primer set and the Qiagen OneStep RT-PCR kit. The libraries were constructed in a second round of multiplex PCR and then size-selected and purified. Paired-end sequencing of the libraries was performed with 100 bp reads on an Illumina HiSeq2000. The authors' pipeline ran thus. SOAPnuke was used to process the raw data, throwing out any read that contained adapters or uncalled bases, had a mean Phred below 15, or lacked an exact constant-primer or identifier match. COPE v1.2.5 was used to merge the high-quality paired reads, and each unique nucleotide sequence was defined as a clonotype. MiTCR v1.1 was used to align clonotypes to the IMGT TRBV, TRBD and TRBJ reference segments. Analysis was restricted to V-J combinations with a frequency above 0.0001, which covered roughly 99% of repertoires. The TCS score was defined as the ratio of F50 (clonal expansion) to E x V (chaos), calculated using BLOSUM62-based TCRdist between CDR3 peptides within each V-J. Welch's t-statistics and random forest reduced some 510 V-J features to 13, which were used in a naive Bayes classifier (R e1071). In TCRdb, the public reads were trimmed at Q25 with fastp and aligned with MiXCR, with productive beta chains retained. Duplicate CDR3 protein sequences are folded into a single record with the most common DNA and genes. TCRdb's processing, not the authors', yielded these V and J calls. The sample records nearly 600,000 distinct CDR3 sequences, approximately 15% of which are singletons. About 7% of the sample goes to the ten largest clones.

In the ophthalmopathy patients, disease was moderately to severely active, with a Clinical Activity Score of 3 or more, a NOSPECS grade of 4 or more, and a duration of less than 3 months. Any patient with an uncontrolled infection, another autoimmune disease, pregnancy or lactation was excluded. Diagnoses relied on clinical symptoms, serum thyroxine and TRAb, thyroid ultrasound and orbital computed tomography. PBMCs were separated from under 12 ml of fresh peripheral blood using Ficoll-Paque density gradient centrifugation. Trizol reagent was used to extract total RNA, and RNA quality was then checked on an Agilent 2100 Bioanalyzer. The CDR3 spans 15 residues, from the cysteine through the phenylalanine. This entry keeps only the CDR3 DNA: 45 bases, framed from base 1. Trimming leaves V shorter by 6 bases and J shorter by 0 bases, with the junction holding 6 bases beyond the gene matches. Broad study findings and their caveats: A model built on a 13 V-J signature distinguished ophthalmopathy from stable hyperthyroidism, reaching 85% to 90% sensitivity and 81.08% specificity in cross-validation and 80%/75% in testing. No statistical method was used to fix the sample size in advance, and group allocation was not hidden from the investigators. Most expanded thyroid clonotypes (frequency above 0.001) were also detected in blood, a finding suggesting that blood repertoires may reflect thyroid immune responses. In validation, the model predicted progression to ophthalmopathy with around 71% sensitivity and about 73% specificity, a median of roughly seven months before onset.

The sequence came from a woman between 18 and 30 years old with Graves' ophthalmopathy. Input material: blood. This chain is built from TRBV12-3 or TRBV12-4 and TRBJ2-7, and 9 bases in between align with TRBD2. This receptor carries the CDR3 CASSAIAGVSYEQYF. The bases read TGTGCCAGCAGCGCTATAGCGGGAGTCTCCTACGAGCAGTACTTC.